This TCR beta chain is from a study of spatial heterogeneity in lung cancer (dated by TCRdb to about 2019). The study in broad terms: Beta-chain transcripts were consistently detected in greater numbers than alpha-chain transcripts, which likely reflected higher beta-chain transcript abundance. At surgery, both alpha and beta chains were TCR-sequenced in approximately 210 tumor regions, fewer than 85 matched nontumor lung samples and a few dozen PBMC samples. TCR transcript counts in tumor regions correlated strongly with a T cell transcriptional module score from matched bulk RNA-seq. The study linked features of the TCR repertoire to counts of nonsynonymous mutations, which were determined by whole-exome sequencing of tumor tissue. In the raw uncorrected reads, each unique combination of TCR and UMI appeared more than ten times on average. The study quantitatively compared TCR alpha and beta repertoires across multiple tumor regions, matched nontumor lung and blood in non-small cell lung cancer. Broad study findings and their caveats: Additional single-cell paired TCR alpha and beta sequencing was considered necessary to confirm, at a functional level, the hypothesis that regional TCRs recognize regional mutations. Estimated TCR-seq coverage of tumor T cells was only roughly 7% for alpha chains and roughly 13% for beta chains. The number of expanded intratumoral alpha and beta TCRs correlated with the tumor nonsynonymous mutation count. Counts of ubiquitous and regional expanded TCRs correlated with counts of ubiquitous and regional nonsynonymous mutations, respectively.

Library construction relied on 5' RACE. Sequencer: NextSeq 500. The TCR library protocol attached a unique molecular identifier to each TCR cDNA molecule to allow correction of PCR and sequencing errors. In the paper's pipeline: Decombinator tools were used for TCR identification, UMI-based error correction and CDR3 extraction. Expanded TCRs were defined as those above a frequency of 2 per 1,000, corresponding to the top 1% of the tumor frequency distribution. Expanded tumor TCRs were classed as regional if statistically deemed absent (corrected P<0.05) from at least one tumor region, otherwise ubiquitous. Rényi diversity was computed with the R vegan package after subsampling each repertoire 100 times to 5,000 TCRs. CDR3 similarity networks were constructed using string-kernel similarity of amino acid triplets, with links drawn between CDR3s whose pairwise similarity was above 0.82. TCRdb handled the public reads itself, with Q25 trimming in fastp and clone calling in MiXCR, and kept productive beta chains. Identical CDR3 proteins give one entry, which carries the most common genes and DNA. The authors' filters were not applied to this entry. The sample table records around 20,000 distinct CDR3 sequences; approximately 3% of these occur just once. The ten largest clones represent 7.7% of the sample.

The intended sense of this specimen's time point label: sample taken at primary tumor resection. Donors were 72 patients with early-stage, untreated non-small cell lung cancer from the lung TRACERx cohort. For TCR sequencing, whole RNA was extracted from tumor and nontumor lung tissue, or from cryopreserved PBMC samples, and no cell sorting was done. Only patients for whom sufficient RNA was available from at least two tumor regions were selected for TCR sequencing. Before being selected, tumor and adjacent nontumor lung specimens were reviewed by a lung pathologist. Counted from cysteine to phenylalanine, this CDR3 has 13 amino acids. Only the CDR3 DNA stays, 39 bases, in frame from base 1. V drops 6 bases and J drops 8 bases, leaving 14 bases in between. CDR1 and CDR2, looked up from the germline V gene (reference sequence), are LGHDT and YNNKEL. This clonotype was observed at least ten times. The specificity of this receptor is unknown. No much larger clone exists at a distance of one base, and base qualities are not known.

This material consisted of lung tumor tissue, taken at surgery. The rearrangement joined TRBV3-1 to TRBJ2-1, with TRBD1 perhaps the D gene, on 6 matching bases. This TCR was sampled from a male donor with early-stage non-small cell lung cancer. Here the CDR3 is given as CASSLLGAHEQFF. The nucleotide sequence reads TGTGCCAGCAGTCTATTGGGGGCCCATGAGCAGTTCTTC.